This T cell receptor (beta chain) was documented in a study of shared clonotypes between healthy human individuals. Study-wide results and limits: Generation probabilities of non-shared clonotypes were lower (relative to those shared by all four donors).

Those who donated, Caucasian adults without exception, all lived in Nashville, Tennessee. Details on this clone: The antigen remains unidentified.

The CDR3 totals 12 residues. V lost 8 bases and J lost 6, with 13 bases in between. CDR1 is MDHEN and CDR2 is SYDVKM in the germline V gene. Several immunoSEQ 96-well plates shared each subset's DNA, each plate a replicate. This table comes from immunoSEQ multiplex PCR, and its TCRdb copy is limited to in-frame clones, with some not included. The sample yields 2,500,000 or so clones, around nine tenths seen once. The receptor's source is a man aged 18 to 30 in good health. This chain connects TRBV28 to TRBJ1-2; D call uncertain. The sample comprised naive CD4+ T cells sorted from blood. Documented subset: CD45RA+ positively selected. The DNA for the CDR3 is TGTGCCAGCGTGAACGGATTGGATGGCTACACCTTC. The encoded protein is CASVNGLDGYTF.